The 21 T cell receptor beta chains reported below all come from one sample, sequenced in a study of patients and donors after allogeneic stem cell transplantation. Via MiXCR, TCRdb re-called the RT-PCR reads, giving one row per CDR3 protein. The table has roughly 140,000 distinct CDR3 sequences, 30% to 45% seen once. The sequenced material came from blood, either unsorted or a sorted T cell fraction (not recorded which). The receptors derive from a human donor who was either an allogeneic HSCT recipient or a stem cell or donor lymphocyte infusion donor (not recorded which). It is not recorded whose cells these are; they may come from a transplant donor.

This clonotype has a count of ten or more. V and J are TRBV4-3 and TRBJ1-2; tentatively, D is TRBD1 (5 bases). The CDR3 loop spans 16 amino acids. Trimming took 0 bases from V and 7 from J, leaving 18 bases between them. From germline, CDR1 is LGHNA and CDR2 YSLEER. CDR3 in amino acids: CASSQDTRDPWLGYTF. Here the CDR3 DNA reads TGCGCCAGCAGCCAAGATACGCGGGACCCTTGGCTTGGCTACACCTTC.

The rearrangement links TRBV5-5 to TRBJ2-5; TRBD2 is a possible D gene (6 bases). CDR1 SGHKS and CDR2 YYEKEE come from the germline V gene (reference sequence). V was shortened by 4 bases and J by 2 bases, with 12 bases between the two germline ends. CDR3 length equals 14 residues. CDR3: CASSNYGTQETQYF. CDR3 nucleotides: TGTGCCAGCAGCAACTATGGGACTCAAGAGACCCAGTACTTC.

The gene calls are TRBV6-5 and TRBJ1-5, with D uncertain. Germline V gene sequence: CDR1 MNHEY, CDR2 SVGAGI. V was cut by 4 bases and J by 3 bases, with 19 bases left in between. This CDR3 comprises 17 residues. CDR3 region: CASSLLVPWGANQPQHF. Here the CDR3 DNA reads TGTGCCAGCAGTTTACTCGTACCATGGGGTGCCAATCAGCCCCAGCATTTT.

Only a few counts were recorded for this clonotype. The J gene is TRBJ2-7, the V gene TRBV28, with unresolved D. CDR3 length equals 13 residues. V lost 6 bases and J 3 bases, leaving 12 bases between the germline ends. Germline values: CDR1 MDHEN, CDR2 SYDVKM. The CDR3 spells CASSPPTSYEQYV. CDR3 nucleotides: TGTGCCAGCAGCCCCCCGACGAGCTACGAGCAGTACGTC.

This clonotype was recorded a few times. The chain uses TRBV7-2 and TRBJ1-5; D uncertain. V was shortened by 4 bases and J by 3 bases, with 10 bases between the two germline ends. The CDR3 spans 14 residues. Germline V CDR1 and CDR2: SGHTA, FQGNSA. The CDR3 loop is CASSSDRLNQPQHF. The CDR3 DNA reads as TGTGCCAGCAGCTCGGACCGGCTCAATCAGCCCCAGCATTTT.

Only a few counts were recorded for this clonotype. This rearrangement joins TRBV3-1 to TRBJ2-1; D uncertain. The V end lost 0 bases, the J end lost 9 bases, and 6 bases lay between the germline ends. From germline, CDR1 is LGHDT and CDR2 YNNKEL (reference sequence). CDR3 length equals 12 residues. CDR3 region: CASSQDSAEQFF. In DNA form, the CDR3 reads TGTGCCAGCAGCCAAGATTCGGCTGAGCAGTTCTTC.

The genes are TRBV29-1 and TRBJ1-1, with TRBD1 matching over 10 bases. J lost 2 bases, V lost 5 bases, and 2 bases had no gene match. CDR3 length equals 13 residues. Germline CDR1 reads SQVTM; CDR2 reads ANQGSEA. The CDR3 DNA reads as TGCAGCGTTTCGACAGGGGGCAACACTGAAGCTTTCTTT. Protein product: CSVSTGGNTEAFF.

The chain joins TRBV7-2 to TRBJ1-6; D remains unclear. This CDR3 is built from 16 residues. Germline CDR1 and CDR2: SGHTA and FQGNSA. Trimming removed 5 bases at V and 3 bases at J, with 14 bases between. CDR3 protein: CASSPPTVDYNSPLHF. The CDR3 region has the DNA TGTGCCAGCAGCCCACCAACTGTTGACTATAATTCACCCCTCCACTTT.

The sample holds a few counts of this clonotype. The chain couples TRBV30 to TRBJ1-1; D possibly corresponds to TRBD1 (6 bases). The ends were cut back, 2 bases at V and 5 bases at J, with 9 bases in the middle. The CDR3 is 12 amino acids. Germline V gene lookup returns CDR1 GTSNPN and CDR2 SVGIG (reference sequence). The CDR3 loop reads CAWSSRGTEAFF. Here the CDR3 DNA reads TGTGCCTGGAGTAGCAGGGGAACTGAAGCTTTCTTT.

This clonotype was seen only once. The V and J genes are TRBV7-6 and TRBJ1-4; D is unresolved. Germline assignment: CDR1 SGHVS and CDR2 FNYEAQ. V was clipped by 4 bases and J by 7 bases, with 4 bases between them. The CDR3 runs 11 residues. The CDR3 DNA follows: TGTGCCAGCAGCTCAAGTGAAAAACTGTTTTTT. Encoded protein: CASSSSEKLFF.

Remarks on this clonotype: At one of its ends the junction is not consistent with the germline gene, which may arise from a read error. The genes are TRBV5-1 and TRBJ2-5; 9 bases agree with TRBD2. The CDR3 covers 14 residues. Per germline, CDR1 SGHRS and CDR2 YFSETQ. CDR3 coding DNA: TGCGCCAGCACCTCGGCGGGGGGGCCTGAGAGCCAGTACTTC. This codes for CASTSAGGPESQYF.

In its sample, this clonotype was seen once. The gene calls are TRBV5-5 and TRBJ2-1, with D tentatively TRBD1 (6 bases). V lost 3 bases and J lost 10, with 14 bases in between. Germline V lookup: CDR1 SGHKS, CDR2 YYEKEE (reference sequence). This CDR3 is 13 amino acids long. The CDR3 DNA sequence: TGTGCCAGCAGCTCTTTTTGGACAGACGAGCAGTTCTTC. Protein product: CASSSFWTDEQFF. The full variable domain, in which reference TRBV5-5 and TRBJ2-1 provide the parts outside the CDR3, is DAGVTQSPTHLIKTRGQQVTLRCSPISGHKSVSWYQQVLGQGPQFIFQYYEKEERGRGNFPDRFSARQFPNYSSELNVNALLLGDSALYLCASSSFWTDEQFFGPGTRLTVL.

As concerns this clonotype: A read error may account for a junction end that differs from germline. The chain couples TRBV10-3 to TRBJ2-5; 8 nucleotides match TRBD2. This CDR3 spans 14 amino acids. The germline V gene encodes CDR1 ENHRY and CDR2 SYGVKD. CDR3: CAVSGGQYQETQYF. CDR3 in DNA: TGTGCCGTCAGCGGGGGCCAGTACCAAGAGACCCAGTACTTC.

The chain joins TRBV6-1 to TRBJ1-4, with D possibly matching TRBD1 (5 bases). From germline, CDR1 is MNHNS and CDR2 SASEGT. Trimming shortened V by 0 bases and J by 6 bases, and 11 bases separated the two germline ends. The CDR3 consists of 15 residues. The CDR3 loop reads CASSEALGVYEKLFF. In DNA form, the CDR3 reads TGTGCCAGCAGTGAAGCGCTGGGGGTATATGAAAAACTGTTTTTT.

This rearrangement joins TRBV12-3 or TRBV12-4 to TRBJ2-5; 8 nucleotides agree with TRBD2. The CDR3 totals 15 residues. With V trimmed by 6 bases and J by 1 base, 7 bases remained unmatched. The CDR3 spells CASSPGGGFQETQYF. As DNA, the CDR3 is TGTGCCAGCAGCCCCGGGGGGGGCTTCCAAGAGACCCAGTACTTC.

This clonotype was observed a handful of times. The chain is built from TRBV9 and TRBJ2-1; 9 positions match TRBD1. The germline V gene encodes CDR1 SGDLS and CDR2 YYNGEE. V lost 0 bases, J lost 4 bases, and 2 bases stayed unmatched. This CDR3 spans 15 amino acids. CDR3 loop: CASSVDGQGYNEQFF. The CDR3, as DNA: TGTGCCAGCAGCGTAGATGGACAGGGGTACAATGAGCAGTTCTTC.

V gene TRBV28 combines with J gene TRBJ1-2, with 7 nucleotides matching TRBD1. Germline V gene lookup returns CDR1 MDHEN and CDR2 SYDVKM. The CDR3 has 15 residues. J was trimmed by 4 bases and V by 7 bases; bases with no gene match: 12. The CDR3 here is CASTRQGRTLYGYTF. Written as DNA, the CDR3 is TGTGCCAGCACTAGACAGGGTCGAACCCTCTATGGCTACACCTTC.

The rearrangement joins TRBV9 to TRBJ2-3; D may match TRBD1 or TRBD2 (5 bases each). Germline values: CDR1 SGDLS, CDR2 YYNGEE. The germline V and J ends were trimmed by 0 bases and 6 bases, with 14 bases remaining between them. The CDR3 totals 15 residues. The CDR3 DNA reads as TGTGCCAGCAGCGTAGGCGGGCGAAACAGGGATACGCAGTATTTT. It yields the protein CASSVGGRNRDTQYF.

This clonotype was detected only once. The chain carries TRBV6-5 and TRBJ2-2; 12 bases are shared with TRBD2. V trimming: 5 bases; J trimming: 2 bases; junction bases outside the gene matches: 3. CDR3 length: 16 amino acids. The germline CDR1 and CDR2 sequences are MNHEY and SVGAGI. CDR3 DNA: TGTGCCAGCAGTCCACTAGCGGGGGGTAACACCGGGGAGCTGTTTTTT. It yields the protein CASSPLAGGNTGELFF.

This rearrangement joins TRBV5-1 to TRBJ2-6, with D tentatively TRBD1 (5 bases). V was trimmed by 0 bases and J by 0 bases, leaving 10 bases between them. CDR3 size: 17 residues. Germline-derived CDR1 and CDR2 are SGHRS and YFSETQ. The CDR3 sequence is CASSLARASSGANVLTF. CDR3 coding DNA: TGCGCCAGCAGCTTGGCCAGGGCTAGCTCTGGGGCCAACGTCCTGACTTTC. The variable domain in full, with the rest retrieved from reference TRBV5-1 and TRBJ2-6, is KAGVTQTPRYLIKTRGQQVTLSCSPISGHRSVSWYQQTPGQGLQFLFEYFSETQRNKGNFPGRFSGRQFSNSRSEMNVSTLELGDSALYLCASSLARASSGANVLTFGAGSRLTVL.

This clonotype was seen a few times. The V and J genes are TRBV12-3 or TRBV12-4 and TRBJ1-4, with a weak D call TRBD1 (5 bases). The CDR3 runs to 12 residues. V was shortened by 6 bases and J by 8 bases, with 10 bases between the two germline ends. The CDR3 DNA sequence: TGTGCCAGCAGAAGGGGAGGAGAAAAACTGTTTTTT. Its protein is CASRRGGEKLFF.